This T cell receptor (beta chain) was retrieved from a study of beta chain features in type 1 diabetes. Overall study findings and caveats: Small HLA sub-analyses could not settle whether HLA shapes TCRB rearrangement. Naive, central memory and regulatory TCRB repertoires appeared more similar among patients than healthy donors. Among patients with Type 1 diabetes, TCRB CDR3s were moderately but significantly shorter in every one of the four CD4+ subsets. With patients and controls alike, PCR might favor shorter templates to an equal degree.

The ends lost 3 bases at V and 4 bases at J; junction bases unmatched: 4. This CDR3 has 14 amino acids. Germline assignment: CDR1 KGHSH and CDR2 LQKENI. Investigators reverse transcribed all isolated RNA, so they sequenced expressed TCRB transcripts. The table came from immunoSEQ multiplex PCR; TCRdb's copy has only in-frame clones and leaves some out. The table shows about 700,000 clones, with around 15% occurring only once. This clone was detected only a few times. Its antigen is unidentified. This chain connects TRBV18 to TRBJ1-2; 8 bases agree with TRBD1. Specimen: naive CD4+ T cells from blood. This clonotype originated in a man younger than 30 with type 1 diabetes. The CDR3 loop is CASSPGQDPYGYTF. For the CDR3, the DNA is TGTGCCAGCTCACCGGGACAGGATCCCTATGGCTACACCTTC.